These 23 T cell receptor beta chains originate from one sample sequenced in a study of metastatic and nonmetastatic thyroid tumors. TCRdb re-processed the PCR reads through MiXCR. This table has tens of thousands of clones, 15% to 20% appearing once. Patients had received no treatment of any kind before thyroid surgery. Material: blood. Source of these receptors: a female donor with papillary thyroid cancer or a benign thyroid nodule (not recorded which). Some clones in this sample may be carry-over from other donors' samples.

This clone was observed at least ten times. V and J are TRBV7-3 and TRBJ2-7; D call uncertain. The CDR3 totals 12 residues. Germline V lookup: CDR1 SGHTA, CDR2 FQGTGA. V lost 4 bases, J lost 3 bases, and 7 bases lay in between. The CDR3 DNA follows: TGTGCCAGCAGCTGGGCCGTCTACGAGCAGTACTTC. Amino acids: CASSWAVYEQYF.

This clone is labeled medium-sized. This sequence joins TRBV7-3 and TRBJ1-5; D is undetermined. Germline V gene lookup returns CDR1 SGHTA and CDR2 FQGTGA. The V end lost 5 bases, the J end lost 7 bases, and 15 bases lay between the germline ends. The CDR3 spans 14 residues. This chain's CDR3 is CASSPDGEVQPQHF. The CDR3 nucleotides are TGTGCCAGCAGCCCGGACGGGGAGGTCCAGCCCCAGCATTTT. The variable domain in full, completed from reference TRBV7-3 and TRBJ1-5, reads GAGVSQTPSNKVTEKGKYVELRCDPISGHTALYWYRQSLGQGPEFLIYFQGTGAADDSGLPNDRFFAVRPEGSVSTLKIQRTERGDSAVYLCASSPDGEVQPQHFGDGTRLSIL.

The chain has TRBV7-9 and TRBJ2-1; D is unclear. This CDR3 is 14 amino acids long. Trimming pared 1 base from V and 8 bases from J, leaving 12 bases between. The germline CDR1 and CDR2 sequences are SEHNR and FQNEAQ (reference sequence). Written as DNA, the CDR3 is TGTGCCAGCAGCTTAGACTCCACTGGGGATGAGCAGTTCTTC. This translates into CASSLDSTGDEQFF.

A remark on this clone: At one boundary the junction diverges from the germline segment, which might be a read error. The rearrangement joins TRBV25-1 to TRBJ2-2; D might be TRBD1 (6 bases). The CDR3 runs 15 residues. Per germline, CDR1 MGHDK and CDR2 SYGVNS. Here the CDR3 DNA reads TGTTCCAGCAGTGTCCGGTACAGGGAGACCTGGGAGCTGTTTTTT. It encodes CSSSVRYRETWELFF.

This clone is medium-sized in the sample. The chain employs TRBV27 and TRBJ2-7, with unresolved D. There are 13 residues in the CDR3. The V gene lost 4 bases and the J gene lost 4 bases, with 11 bases spanning the gap. The germline gives CDR1 MNHEY, CDR2 SMNVEV (reference sequence). The chain's CDR3 is CASSYTSRYEQYF. CDR3 coding DNA: TGTGCCAGCAGTTATACCTCCAGGTACGAGCAGTACTTC.

This clone was seen at least ten times. CDR3 sequence reads: CATSVLGRVNSYEQYF. The CDR3 DNA is TGTGCCACCAGTGTCCTTGGGAGGGTTAACTCCTACGAGCAGTACTTC. J is TRBJ2-7 and V is TRBV24-1, with TRBD2 matching 7 bases. The CDR3 length is 16 residues. From germline, CDR1 is KGHDR and CDR2 SFDVKD. V trimming: 5 bases; J trimming: 0 bases; junction bases outside the gene matches: 9.

The table lists this clone with many counts. The chain recombines TRBV5-1 with TRBJ2-1, with 12 nucleotides matching TRBD2. Losses at the gene ends were 7 bases for V and 8 bases for J; bases not matched to a gene: 7. The CDR3 length is 14 residues. Germline V gene data show CDR1 as SGHRS and CDR2 as YFSETQ. The CDR3 here is CASGLAGTMDEQFF. In DNA, the CDR3 is TGCGCCAGCGGACTAGCGGGGACGATGGATGAGCAGTTCTTC.

At least ten counts were recorded for this clone. The chain employs TRBV28 and TRBJ1-5; D not certain. V was pared by 2 bases and J by 4 bases, with 12 bases between. CDR1 MDHEN and CDR2 SYDVKM come from the germline V gene. This CDR3 region has 15 residues. The CDR3 here is CASSLGQWMNQPQHF. The CDR3 nucleotides read TGTGCCAGCAGTTTAGGTCAGTGGATGAATCAGCCCCAGCATTTT.

This chain joins TRBV6-5 and TRBJ2-2, with D possibly matching TRBD2 (5 bases). Trimming cost V 5 bases and J 5 bases, with 9 bases left between them. Germline loops: CDR1 MNHEY, CDR2 SVGAGI. The length of the CDR3 is 13 residues. The CDR3 DNA reads TGTGCCAGCAGTGACTACGAGACCGGGGAGCTGTTTTTT. It translates to CASSDYETGELFF.

The chain is built from TRBV19 and TRBJ1-1; weak D call: TRBD1 (5 bases). V was cut by 5 bases and J by 3 bases, with 10 bases left in between. This CDR3 has 13 amino acids. Germline CDR1 reads LNHDA; CDR2 reads SQIVND (reference sequence). CDR3 DNA: TGTGCCAGTAGTTCCGTGGGGGACACTGAAGCTTTCTTT. This translates into CASSSVGDTEAFF.

This clone has a count of ten or more. The chain employs TRBV5-1 and TRBJ2-5, with 7 bases fitting TRBD1. The CDR3 covers 14 residues. Germline V gene sequence: CDR1 SGHRS, CDR2 YFSETQ. Trimming removed 3 bases from V and 4 bases from J; junction bases left unmatched: 6. Here the CDR3 DNA reads TGCGCCAGCAGCTCGACAGGGCTTGTAGAGACCCAGTACTTC. Its translation is CASSSTGLVETQYF.

This sequence joins TRBV5-1 and TRBJ2-2, with a tentative D call TRBD1 (7 bases). CDR3 length: 17 residues. V dropped 4 bases and J dropped 4 bases, with 20 bases sitting between them. Germline V lookup: CDR1 SGHRS, CDR2 YFSETQ. CDR3 amino acids: CASSQDTGTAGTGELFF. CDR3 coding DNA: TGCGCCAGCAGCCAGGACACCGGGACAGCGGGCACCGGGGAGCTGTTTTTT.

This clone has a count of ten or more. This sequence joins TRBV10-3 and TRBJ2-7, with TRBD1 as a possible D gene (6 bases). This CDR3 is 14 amino acids long. Per the germline V gene, CDR1 is ENHRY and CDR2 is SYGVKD. Trimming removed 6 bases from V and 6 bases from J, with 18 bases in between. The CDR3 sequence: CAIRRTGRSLEQYF. The CDR3 DNA follows: TGTGCCATCAGAAGAACAGGGAGATCGCTCGAGCAGTACTTC.

This clone was detected many times. V gene TRBV7-9 combines with J gene TRBJ2-5; 9 bases align to TRBD1. V shed 4 bases and J 5 bases; nucleotides not matched to a gene: 8. This CDR3 is built from 15 residues. Germline CDR1 is SEHNR and CDR2 is FQNEAQ (reference sequence). The CDR3 region is CASSSGQGERETQYF. In DNA, the CDR3 is TGTGCCAGCAGCTCGGGACAGGGAGAAAGGGAGACCCAGTACTTC.

The J gene is TRBJ2-5, the V gene TRBV19; D gene ambiguous. Trimming pared 5 bases from V and 5 bases from J, leaving 18 bases between. CDR1 LNHDA and CDR2 SQIVND come from the germline V gene (reference sequence). This CDR3 spans 15 amino acids. CDR3 coding DNA: TGTGCCAGTAGTCCATGGGCCACGGTCCGTGAGACCCAGTACTTC. Protein sequence: CASSPWATVRETQYF.

This clone is a singleton in its sample. One end of the junction fails to match germline, which may point to a read error. The chain couples TRBV4-1 to TRBJ2-3, with 10 bases lining up with TRBD2. This CDR3 contains 16 residues. Germline-derived CDR1 and CDR2 are MGHRA and YSYEKL. The CDR3 DNA reads as TGCGCCTGCAGCCCAGGGCCCCTAGCGGGAGAAGACACGCAGTATTTT. It is translated as CACSPGPLAGEDTQYF.

Ten or more counts support this clone. The chain links TRBV7-3 to TRBJ2-7; D not resolved. Germline CDR1 reads SGHTA; CDR2 reads FQGTGA. The CDR3 runs 11 residues. V lost 4 bases and J lost 5, with 6 bases in between. The CDR3 loop reads CASSWIHEQYF. CDR3 coding DNA: TGTGCCAGCAGCTGGATCCACGAGCAGTACTTC.

J is TRBJ1-4 and V is TRBV6-5; a possible D gene is TRBD1 (5 bases). The CDR3 length is 16 residues. Germline V gene data show CDR1 as MNHEY and CDR2 as SVGAGI. With 1 base removed from V and 8 bases from J, the gap between germline ends came to 17 bases. CDR3 amino acids: CASSYYWGGGVEKLFF. The CDR3 DNA sequence: TGTGCCAGCAGTTACTACTGGGGGGGGGGGGTGGAAAAACTGTTTTTT.

This clone was observed many times. The V gene is TRBV11-2, the J gene TRBJ2-7; tentatively, D is TRBD1 or TRBD2 (5 bases each). Germline V lookup: CDR1 SGHAT, CDR2 FQNNGV. V shed 5 bases and J shed 12 bases, with 23 bases lying between them. This CDR3 has 14 residues. CDR3 sequence reads: CASSPPGWQGVRYF. CDR3 in DNA: TGTGCCAGCAGCCCTCCCGGTTGGCAGGGAGTTCGGTACTTC.

Many counts were recorded for this clone. This rearrangement joins TRBV20-1 to TRBJ1-1; D perhaps matches TRBD1 (6 bases). CDR1 and CDR2 (germline): DFQATT, SNEGSKA (reference sequence). V shed 7 bases and J shed 0 bases, with 12 bases lying between them. The CDR3 loop spans 13 amino acids. The CDR3 protein is CSDGGTMNTEAFF. CDR3 DNA sequence: TGCAGTGACGGGGGCACCATGAACACTGAAGCTTTCTTT.

This clone was recorded at least ten times. In DNA form, the CDR3 reads TGTGCCAGCAGTTACTACGGTTGGCGGGAGGCTTTCTTT. This sequence encodes CASSYYGWREAFF. The chain is built from TRBV6-5 and TRBJ1-1, with D hard to call. The CDR3 contains 13 residues. Germline V CDR1 and CDR2: MNHEY, SVGAGI. Trimming removed 1 base from V and 11 bases from J, with 14 bases in between.

This clone was found many times. The chain recombines TRBV11-2 with TRBJ2-4, with 7 nucleotides matching TRBD1. Losses at the gene ends were 1 base for V and 8 bases for J; bases not matched to a gene: 5. Germline values: CDR1 SGHAT, CDR2 FQNNGV. The CDR3 contains 14 residues. The CDR3 region is CASSLGQGEYIQYF. DNA of the CDR3: TGTGCCAGCAGCTTAGGGCAGGGGGAATACATTCAGTACTTC.

In its sample, this clone was seen a few times. V and J are TRBV6-1 and TRBJ2-7; 7 nucleotides line up with TRBD1. With V trimmed by 4 bases and J by 11 bases, 11 bases remained unmatched. CDR1 is MNHNS and CDR2 is SASEGT in the germline V gene. The CDR3 sequence is 13 residues long. In DNA form, the CDR3 reads TGTGCCAGCAGTGCCAAGGGGGCTGGGGAGAAGTACTTC. Translated, it gives CASSAKGAGEKYF.